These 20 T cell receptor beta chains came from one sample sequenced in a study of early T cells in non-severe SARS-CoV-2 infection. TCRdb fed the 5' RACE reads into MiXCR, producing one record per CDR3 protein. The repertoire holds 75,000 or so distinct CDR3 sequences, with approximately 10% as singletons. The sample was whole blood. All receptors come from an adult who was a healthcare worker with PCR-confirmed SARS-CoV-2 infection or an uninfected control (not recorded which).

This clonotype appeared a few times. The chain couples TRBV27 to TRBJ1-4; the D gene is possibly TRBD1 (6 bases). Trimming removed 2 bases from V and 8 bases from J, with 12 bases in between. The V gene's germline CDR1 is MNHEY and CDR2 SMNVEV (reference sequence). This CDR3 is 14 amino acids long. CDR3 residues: CASSLREGGEKLFF. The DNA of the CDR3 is TGTGCCAGCAGTTTACGGGAGGGGGGAGAAAAACTGTTTTTT. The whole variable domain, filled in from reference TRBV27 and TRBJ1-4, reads EAQVTQNPRYLITVTGKKLTVTCSQNMNHEYMSWYRQDPGLGLRQIYYSMNVEVTDKGDVPEGYKVSRKEKRNFPLILESPSPNQTSLYFCASSLREGGEKLFFGSGTQLSVL.

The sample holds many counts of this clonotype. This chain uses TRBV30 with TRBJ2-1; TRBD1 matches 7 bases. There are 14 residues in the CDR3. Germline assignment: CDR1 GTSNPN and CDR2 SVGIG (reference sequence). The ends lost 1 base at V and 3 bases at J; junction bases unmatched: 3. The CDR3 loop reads CAWSGDSNYNEQFF. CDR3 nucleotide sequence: TGTGCCTGGAGTGGGGACAGCAACTACAATGAGCAGTTCTTC.

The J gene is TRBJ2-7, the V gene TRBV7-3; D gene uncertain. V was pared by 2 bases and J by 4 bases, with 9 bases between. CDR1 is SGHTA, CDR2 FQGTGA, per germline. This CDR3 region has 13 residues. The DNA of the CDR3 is TGTGCCAGCAGCTTATTCCCCGGATACGAGCAGTACTTC. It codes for CASSLFPGYEQYF. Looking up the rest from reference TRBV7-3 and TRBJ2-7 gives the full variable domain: GAGVSQTPSNKVTEKGKYVELRCDPISGHTALYWYRQSLGQGPEFLIYFQGTGAADDSGLPNDRFFAVRPEGSVSTLKIQRTERGDSAVYLCASSLFPGYEQYFGPGTRLTVT.

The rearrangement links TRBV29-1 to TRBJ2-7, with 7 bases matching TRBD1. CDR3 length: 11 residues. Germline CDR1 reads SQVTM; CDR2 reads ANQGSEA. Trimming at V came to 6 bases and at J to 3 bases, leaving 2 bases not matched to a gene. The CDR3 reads CSVWDSYEQYF. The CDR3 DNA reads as TGCAGCGTCTGGGACAGCTACGAGCAGTACTTC.

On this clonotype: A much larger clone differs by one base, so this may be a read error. CDR3 amino acids: CCAPGQGFGYSPLHF. The CDR3 DNA reads as TGCTGTGCCCCGGGACAGGGGTTTGGGTATTCACCCCTCCACTTT. The rearrangement links TRBV20-1 to TRBJ1-6, with 10 bases fitting TRBD1. Germline CDR1 reads DFQATT; CDR2 reads SNEGSKA (reference sequence). The CDR3 covers 15 residues.

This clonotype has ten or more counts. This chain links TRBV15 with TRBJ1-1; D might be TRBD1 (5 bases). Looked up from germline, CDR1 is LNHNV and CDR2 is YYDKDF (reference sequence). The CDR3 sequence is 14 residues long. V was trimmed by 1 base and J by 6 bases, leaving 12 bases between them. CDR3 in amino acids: CATSRGGTDAEAFF. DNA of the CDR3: TGTGCCACCAGCAGAGGAGGGACGGACGCTGAAGCTTTCTTT. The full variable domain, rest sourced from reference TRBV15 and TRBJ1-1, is DAMVIQNPRYQVTQFGKPVTLSCSQTLNHNVMYWYQQKSSQAPKLLFHYYDKDFNNEADTPDNFQSRRPNTSFCFLDIRSPGLGDTAMYLCATSRGGTDAEAFFGQGTRLTVV.

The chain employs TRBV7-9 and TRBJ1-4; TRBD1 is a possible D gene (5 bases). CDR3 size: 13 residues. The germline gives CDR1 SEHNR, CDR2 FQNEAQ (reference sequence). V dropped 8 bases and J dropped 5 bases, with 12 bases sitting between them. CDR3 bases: TGTGCCAGCTGCAGGGTTGGGAATGAAAAACTGTTTTTT. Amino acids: CASCRVGNEKLFF. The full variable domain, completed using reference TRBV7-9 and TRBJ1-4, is DTGVSQNPRHKITKRGQNVTFRCDPISEHNRLYWYRQTLGQGPEFLTYFQNEAQLEKSRLLSDRFSAERPKGSFSTLEIQRTEQGDSAMYLCASCRVGNEKLFFGSGTQLSVL.

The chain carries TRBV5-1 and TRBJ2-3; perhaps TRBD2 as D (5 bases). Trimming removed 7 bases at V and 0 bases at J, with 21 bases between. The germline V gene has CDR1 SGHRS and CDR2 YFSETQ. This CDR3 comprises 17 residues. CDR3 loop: CASGLTRADSSTDTQYF. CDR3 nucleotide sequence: TGCGCCAGCGGATTGACCCGGGCGGACTCTAGCACAGATACGCAGTATTTT.

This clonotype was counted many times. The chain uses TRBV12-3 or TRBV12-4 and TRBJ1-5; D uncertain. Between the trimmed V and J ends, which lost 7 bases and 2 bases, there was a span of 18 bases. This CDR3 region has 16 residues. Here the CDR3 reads CASKISPPSRNQPQHF. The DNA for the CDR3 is TGTGCCAGCAAAATAAGCCCCCCCAGTCGCAATCAGCCCCAGCATTTT.

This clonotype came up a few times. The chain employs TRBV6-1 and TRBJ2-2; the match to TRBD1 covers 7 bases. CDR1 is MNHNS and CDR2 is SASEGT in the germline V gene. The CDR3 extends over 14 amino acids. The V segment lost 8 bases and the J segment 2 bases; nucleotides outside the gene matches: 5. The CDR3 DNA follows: TGTGCCAGCCGGGACAGCTTCAACACCGGGGAGCTGTTTTTT. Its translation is CASRDSFNTGELFF.

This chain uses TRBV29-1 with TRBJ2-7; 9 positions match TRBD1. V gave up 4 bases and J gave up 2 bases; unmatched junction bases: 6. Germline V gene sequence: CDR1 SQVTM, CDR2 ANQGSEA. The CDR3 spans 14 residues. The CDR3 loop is CSVGPGTGTYEQYF. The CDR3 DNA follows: TGCAGCGTTGGGCCCGGGACAGGGACCTACGAGCAGTACTTC.

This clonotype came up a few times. This CDR3 is CASSLGGVNTEAFF. The CDR3 DNA sequence: TGTGCCAGCAGCTTAGGTGGGGTGAACACTGAAGCTTTCTTT. This chain links TRBV7-2 with TRBJ1-1, with D hard to call. The V end lost 1 base, the J end lost 0 bases, and 6 bases lay between the germline ends. Per germline, CDR1 SGHTA and CDR2 FQGNSA. The CDR3 covers 14 residues.

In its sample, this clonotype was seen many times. The CDR3 bases are TGTGCCAGCGGGGGGACAGGGACCTCCGAGCAGTACTTC. It translates to CASGGTGTSEQYF. The rearrangement uses TRBV2 and TRBJ2-7; TRBD1 matches 9 bases. The CDR3 is made up of 13 amino acids. V was clipped by 8 bases and J by 6 bases; unmatched bases: 8. CDR1 and CDR2 from the germline V gene are SNHLY and FYNNEI.

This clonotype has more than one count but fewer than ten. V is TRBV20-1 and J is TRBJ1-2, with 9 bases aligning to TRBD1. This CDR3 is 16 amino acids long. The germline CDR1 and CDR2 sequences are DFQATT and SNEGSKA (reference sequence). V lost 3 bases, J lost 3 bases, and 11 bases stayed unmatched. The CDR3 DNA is TGCAGTGCTAGCGGGAACACAGGGGGCGCGGACTATGGCTACACCTTC. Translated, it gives CSASGNTGGADYGYTF.

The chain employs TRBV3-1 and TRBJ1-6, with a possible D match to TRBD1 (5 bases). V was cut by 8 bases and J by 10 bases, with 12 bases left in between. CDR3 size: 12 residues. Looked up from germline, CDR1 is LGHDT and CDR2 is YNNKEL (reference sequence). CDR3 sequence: CASELEGSPLHF. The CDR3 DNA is TGTGCCAGCGAGTTAGAGGGGTCACCCCTCCACTTT.

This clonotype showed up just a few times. CDR3 loop: CATSDSPARGGGADTEAFF. As DNA, the CDR3 is TGTGCCACCAGTGATTCGCCTGCTAGGGGAGGAGGGGCTGACACTGAAGCTTTCTTT. The chain links TRBV24-1 to TRBJ1-1; tentative D call: TRBD1 (5 bases). The V gene's germline CDR1 is KGHDR and CDR2 SFDVKD. The CDR3 runs 19 residues. The ends were cut back, 2 bases at V and 3 bases at J, with 24 bases in the middle.

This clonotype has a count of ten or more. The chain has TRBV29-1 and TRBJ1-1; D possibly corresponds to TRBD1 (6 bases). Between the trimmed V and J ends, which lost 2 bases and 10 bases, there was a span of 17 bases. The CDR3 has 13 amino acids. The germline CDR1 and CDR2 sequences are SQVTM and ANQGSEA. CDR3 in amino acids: CSVELLAGVGAFF. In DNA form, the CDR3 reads TGCAGCGTTGAACTTCTGGCAGGGGTGGGAGCTTTCTTT.

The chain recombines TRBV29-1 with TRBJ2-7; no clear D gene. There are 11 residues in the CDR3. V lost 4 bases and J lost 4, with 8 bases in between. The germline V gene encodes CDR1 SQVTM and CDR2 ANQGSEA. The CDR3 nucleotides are TGCAGCGTTGTCGGAGCTTACGAGCAGTACTTC. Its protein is CSVVGAYEQYF.

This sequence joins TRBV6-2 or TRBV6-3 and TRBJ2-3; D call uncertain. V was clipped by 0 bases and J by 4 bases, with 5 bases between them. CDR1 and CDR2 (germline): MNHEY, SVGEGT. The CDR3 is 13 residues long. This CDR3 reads CASSYSSADTQYF. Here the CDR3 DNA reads TGTGCCAGCAGTTACTCGTCCGCAGATACGCAGTATTTT.

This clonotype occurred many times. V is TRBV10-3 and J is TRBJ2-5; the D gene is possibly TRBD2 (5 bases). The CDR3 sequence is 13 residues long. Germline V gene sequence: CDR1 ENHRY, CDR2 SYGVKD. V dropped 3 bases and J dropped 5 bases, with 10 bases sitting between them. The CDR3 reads CAISEGLGETQYF. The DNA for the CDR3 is TGTGCCATCAGTGAAGGACTCGGGGAGACCCAGTACTTC.